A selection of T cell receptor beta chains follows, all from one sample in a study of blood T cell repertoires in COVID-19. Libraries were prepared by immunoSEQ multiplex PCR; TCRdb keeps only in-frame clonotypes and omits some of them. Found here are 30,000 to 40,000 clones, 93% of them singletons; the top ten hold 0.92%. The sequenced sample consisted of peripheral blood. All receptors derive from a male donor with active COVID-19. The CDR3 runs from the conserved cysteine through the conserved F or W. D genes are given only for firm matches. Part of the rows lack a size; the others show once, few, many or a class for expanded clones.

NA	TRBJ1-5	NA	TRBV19	CASNNGRGSPMPSNQPQHF	TGTGCCAGTAATAATGGTAGGGGGTCGCCAATGCCTAGCAATCAGCCCCAGCATTTT
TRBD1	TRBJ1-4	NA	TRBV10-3	CAIRQGLTNEKLFF	TGTGCCATCCGACAGGGCTTAACTAATGAAAAACTGTTTTTT
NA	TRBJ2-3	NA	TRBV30	CACKDRSSTDTQYF	TGTGCCTGCAAAGACAGATCTAGCACAGATACGCAGTATTTT
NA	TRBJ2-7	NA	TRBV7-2	CASSPTRVQNYEQYF	TGTGCCAGCAGCCCTACGCGGGTGCAGAACTACGAGCAGTACTTC
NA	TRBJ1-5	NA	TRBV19	CASSGYGEGNQPQHF	TGTGCCAGTAGTGGTTACGGTGAGGGCAATCAGCCCCAGCATTTT
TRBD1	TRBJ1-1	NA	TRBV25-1	CASSLSDRSTTEAFF	TGTGCCAGCAGTCTATCGGACAGGTCTACCACTGAAGCTTTCTTT
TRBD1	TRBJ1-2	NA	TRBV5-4	CASSIRQGGGYGYTF	TGTGCCAGCAGCATCAGACAGGGGGGGGGCTATGGCTACACCTTC
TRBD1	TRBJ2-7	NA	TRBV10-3	CATRGGGEQYF	TGTGCCACGAGAGGGGGCGGGGAGCAGTACTTC
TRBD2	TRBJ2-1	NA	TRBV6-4	CASSSGLAGNEQFF	TGTGCCAGCAGTTCGGGACTAGCGGGCAATGAGCAGTTCTTC
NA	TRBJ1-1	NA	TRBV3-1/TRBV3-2	CASSPLGRGNTEAFF	TGTGCCAGCAGCCCCCTAGGGAGGGGGAACACTGAAGCTTTCTTT
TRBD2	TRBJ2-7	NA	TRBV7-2	CASSRTDGKRGGPREQYF	TGTGCCAGCAGCCGCACCGATGGTAAGCGGGGGGGCCCTCGCGAGCAGTACTTC
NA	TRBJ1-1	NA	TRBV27	CASSFLTEAFF	TGTGCCAGCAGTTTCCTTACTGAAGCTTTCTTT
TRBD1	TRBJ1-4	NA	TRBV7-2	CASSPGGSREKLFF	TGTGCCAGCAGCCCAGGGGGGTCGAGGGAAAAACTGTTTTTT
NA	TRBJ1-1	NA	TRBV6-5	CASSTQDRVNTEAFF	TGTGCCAGCAGTACCCAGGACAGAGTGAACACTGAAGCTTTCTTT
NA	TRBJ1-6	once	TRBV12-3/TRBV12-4	CASSFEGFSPLHF	TGTGCCAGCAGTTTCGAGGGTTTCTCACCCCTCCACTTT
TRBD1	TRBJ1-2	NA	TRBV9	CASSMRAGQADGYTF	TGTGCCAGCAGCATGCGCGCGGGACAGGCGGATGGCTACACCTTC
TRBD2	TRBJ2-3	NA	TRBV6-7	CASSRPGGEPSTDTQYF	TGTGCCAGCAGCCGGCCCGGGGGGGAGCCTAGCACAGATACGCAGTATTTT
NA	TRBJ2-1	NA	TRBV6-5	CASSFNNEQFF	TGTGCCAGCAGTTTCAACAATGAGCAGTTCTTC
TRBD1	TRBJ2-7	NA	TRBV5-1	CASSSSRGPYEQYF	TGCGCCAGCAGCTCGAGCAGGGGGCCGTACGAGCAGTACTTC
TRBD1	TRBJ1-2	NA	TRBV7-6	CASSLAEVGQDGYTF	TGTGCCAGCAGCTTAGCGGAGGTCGGACAGGATGGCTACACCTTC
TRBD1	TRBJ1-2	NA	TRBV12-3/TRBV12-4	CASSLTGGHGYTF	TGTGCCAGCAGTTTAACAGGGGGGCATGGCTACACCTTC
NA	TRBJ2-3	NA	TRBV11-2	CASSLRLGAPDTQYF	TGTGCCAGCAGCTTACGGCTGGGGGCTCCAGATACGCAGTATTTT
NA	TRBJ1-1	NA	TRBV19	CASSILGMNTEAFF	TGTGCCAGTAGTATTCTGGGCATGAACACTGAAGCTTTCTTT
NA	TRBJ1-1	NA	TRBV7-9	CASSLDTGSGTEAFF	TGTGCCAGCAGCTTAGATACAGGTAGTGGCACTGAAGCTTTCTTT
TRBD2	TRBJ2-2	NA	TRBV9	CASSVYSGGPNTGELFF	TGTGCCAGCAGCGTTTATAGCGGGGGCCCGAACACCGGGGAGCTGTTTTTT
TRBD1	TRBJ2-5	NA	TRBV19	CASSKNYDRGFETQYF	TGTGCCAGTAGTAAAAATTACGACAGGGGTTTCGAGACCCAGTACTTC
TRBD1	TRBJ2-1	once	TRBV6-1	CASSGWTGGSYNEQFF	TGTGCCAGCAGTGGTTGGACAGGGGGCTCCTACAATGAGCAGTTCTTC
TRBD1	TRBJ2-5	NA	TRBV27	CASSRNRGGQETQYF	TGTGCCAGCAGCCGAAACAGGGGTGGCCAAGAGACCCAGTACTTC
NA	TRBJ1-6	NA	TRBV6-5	CASSSSYNSPLHF	TGTGCCAGCAGCAGCTCCTATAATTCACCCCTCCACTTT
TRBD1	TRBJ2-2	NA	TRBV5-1	CASSSGTGESTGELFF	TGCGCCAGCAGCTCGGGGACAGGGGAAAGTACCGGGGAGCTGTTTTTT
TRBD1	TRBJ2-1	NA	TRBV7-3	CASSLTGTVNNEQFF	TGTGCCAGCAGTCTTACCGGGACAGTTAACAATGAGCAGTTCTTC
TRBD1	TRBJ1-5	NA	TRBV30	CAWASGQVGNQPQHF	TGTGCCTGGGCCTCAGGACAGGTCGGCAATCAGCCCCAGCATTTT
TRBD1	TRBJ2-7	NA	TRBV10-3	CAIRMTGGNEQYF	TGTGCCATCAGAATGACAGGGGGTAACGAGCAGTACTTC
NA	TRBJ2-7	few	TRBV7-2	CASIQTGYGYSYEQYF	TGTGCCAGCATCCAAACAGGGTATGGCTACTCCTACGAGCAGTACTTC
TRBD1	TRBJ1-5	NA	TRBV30	CAWSVQGGGGNQPQHF	TGTGCCTGGAGTGTACAGGGGGGAGGGGGCAATCAGCCCCAGCATTTT
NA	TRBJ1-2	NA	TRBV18	CASSPSGISNYGYTF	TGTGCCAGCTCACCCTCAGGGATTTCTAACTATGGCTACACCTTC